The rows below give T cell receptor beta chains drawn from one sample of a study of identical twins. Using its own MiXCR run on the 5' RACE reads, TCRdb lists one record per CDR3 protein. Of about 890,000 distinct CDR3 sequences listed, approximately 13% are singletons. This sample was shared with a second study, whose subject was yellow fever vaccine responses in identical twins.

Sequenced: PBMCs. Receptors were obtained from a woman aged 18-30 years in good health. CDR3s include the opening cysteine and the closing phenylalanine or tryptophan. The order of the fields is clone size, J gene, V gene, D gene, CDR3 DNA, CDR3 protein. D genes are given only for firm matches. Where a row states a size, it is once, few, many or the class of an expanded clone; other rows omit it.

few TRBJ2-1 TRBV11-1 TRBD2 TGTGCCAGCACCAAAAGCGCCGGGACTAGGGATTCGAAAAGTTACAATGAGCAGTTCTTC CASTKSAGTRDSKSYNEQFF
few TRBJ2-2 TRBV6-5 - TGTGCCAGCAGTTACTCCGGACAGCCGAACGGGGAGCTGTTTTTT CASSYSGQPNGELFF
- TRBJ2-2 TRBV20-1 TRBD2 TGCAGTGCATCGACTAGCGGGAGTGACACCGGGGAGCTGTTTTTT CSASTSGSDTGELFF
- TRBJ2-2 TRBV6-4 TRBD1 TGTGCCAGCCGAAAACAGGGGTGGACCGGGGAGCTGTTTTTT CASRKQGWTGELFF
many TRBJ1-2 TRBV20-1 - TGCAGTTTGGACACGAACTATGGCTACACCTTC CSLDTNYGYTF
- TRBJ2-5 TRBV10-3 - TGTGCCATCGCTACGGGGTCTCTTGAGACCCAGTACTTC CAIATGSLETQYF
few TRBJ2-2 TRBV15 - TGTGCCACCAGCAGAGATGGGCGCGGGGACACCGGGGAGCTGTTTTTT CATSRDGRGDTGELFF
few TRBJ2-3 TRBV12-3/TRBV12-4 - TGTGCCAGCCTCGACAGTTTGGGTACGCAGTATTTT CASLDSLGTQYF
many TRBJ2-7 TRBV29-1 - TGCAGCGTCCCTCCCGCTTCGGGGACGGGGGAGCAGTACTTC CSVPPASGTGEQYF
- TRBJ1-5 TRBV5-8 - TGTGCCAGCAGCTCGAAGCGAACAGGAGTCCCTAATCAGCCCCAGCATTTT CASSSKRTGVPNQPQHF
- TRBJ1-5 TRBV3-1 - TGTGCCAGCAGCCTGGGTAATATGGGTCAGCCCCAGCATTTT CASSLGNMGQPQHF
few TRBJ1-1 TRBV6-2/TRBV6-3 - TGTGCCAGCCGGCCGGGGGATAGAGGCACTGAAGCTTTCTTT CASRPGDRGTEAFF
- TRBJ2-1 TRBV20-1 - TGCAGTGCCCCAGGGGGGGAGGACTTTAGCTCCTACAATGAGCAGTTCTTC CSAPGGEDFSSYNEQFF
few TRBJ1-6 TRBV6-1 - TGTGCCAGCAGTGACCGCGGAGGCGGATATAATTCACCCCTCCACTTT CASSDRGGGYNSPLHF
- TRBJ2-2 TRBV24-1 TRBD1 TGTGCCACCAGGAGGGACAGCTCTACCGGGGAGCTGTTTTTT CATRRDSSTGELFF
few TRBJ1-1 TRBV20-1 - TGCAGTGCTAGTCAAAACAGGAGGAACACTGAAGCTTTCTTT CSASQNRRNTEAFF
few TRBJ2-3 TRBV6-5 - TGTGCCAGCAGTTACGTCGGGGCAGATACGCAGTATTTT CASSYVGADTQYF
few TRBJ1-5 TRBV5-1 - TGCGCCAGCAGCCCGGACGGTCAACAAAATCAGCCCCAGCATTTT CASSPDGQQNQPQHF
- TRBJ2-1 TRBV29-1 - TGCAGCGTTGAAGATCCCTGGGGGGAGTTGGATGAGCAGTTCTTC CSVEDPWGELDEQFF
- TRBJ1-4 TRBV11-2 - TGTGCCAGCAGCCCGAGGGACACTCTCGGGGAAAAACTGTTTTTT CASSPRDTLGEKLFF
- TRBJ2-5 TRBV12-3/TRBV12-4 - TGTGCCAGCAGCCTCAAGGACTACTCGGGAGAGACCCAGTACTTC CASSLKDYSGETQYF
- TRBJ1-1 TRBV4-1 - TGCGCCAGCAGCCAATCGAACTTGGGTTTTCCGGCGATTACTGAAGCTTTCTTT CASSQSNLGFPAITEAFF